Here is one T cell receptor beta chain with its context. Its antigen is currently unknown. This record belongs to a study of T cell responses to AZD1222 COVID-19 vaccine. Study findings and constraints: Baseline seropositivity occurred in only 5 to 7 AZD1222 recipients. A mostly white British donor set with more females was recruited, and clonal diversity was possibly underestimated. Spike-specific TCR breadth and depth grew following two AZD1222 doses. Repertoire samples came only from after the peak T cell response.

Assay used: immunoSEQ multiplex PCR; TCRdb lists only in-frame clones, some missing. The sample carries some 170,000 clones, 94% recorded once. This receptor was identified in an adult who received the AZD1222 COVID-19 vaccine. This specimen consisted of peripheral blood, obtained 28 days after the second AZD1222 dose.

CDR3 sequence (DNA): TGTGCCAGCACACGGATCACAGATACGCAGTATTTT. Translated, it gives CASTRITDTQYF. The J gene is TRBJ2-3, the V gene TRBV12-3 or TRBV12-4, with D unresolved. Trimming pared 7 bases from V and 2 bases from J, leaving 7 bases between. This CDR3 is built from 12 residues.